A single sample is the source of the 22 T cell receptor beta chains below, sequenced in a study of regulatory T cells in long-lasting Graves disease (dated by TCRdb to the early 2020s). The library was generated by multiplex PCR. The run used an Illumina HiSeq 4000. iRepertoire HTBI primers and Arm-PCR amplification of CDR3 regions were used to construct TCR beta libraries. The raw public reads went through TCRdb reprocessing: fastp at Q25, MiXCR clone calling, in-frame beta chains kept. Duplicate CDR3 protein sequences are folded into a single record with the most common DNA and genes. The sample includes 650,000 to 850,000 distinct CDR3 sequences, with 30% observed a single time. Together, the top ten hold roughly 46% of the sample. Reading the label with the study, this specimen's time point is: persistent/refractory GD, antithyroid drugs over 5 years with positive TRAb. For both TCR sequencing and RNA sequencing, RNA was extracted from PBMCs using TRIzol.

The source was peripheral blood mononuclear cells (PBMCs), collected when the disease was refractory, from a patient treated with antithyroid drugs. Source of these receptors: a female donor with Graves disease.

The DNA for the CDR3 is TGTGCCAGCAGCAAGGTTGCAAAGGAGCAGTTCTTC. This translates into CASSKVAKEQFF. This rearrangement joins TRBV11-2 to TRBJ2-1; no reliable D call. V was clipped by 5 bases and J by 10 bases, with 12 bases between them. Per germline, CDR1 SGHAT and CDR2 FQNNGV. The CDR3 contains 12 residues.

The chain employs TRBV6-2 or TRBV6-3 and TRBJ2-7; D is possibly TRBD2 (6 bases). This CDR3 contains 14 residues. The germline V gene has CDR1 MNHEY and CDR2 SVGEGT. V was shortened by 0 bases and J by 4 bases, with 10 bases between the two germline ends. The CDR3 sequence: CASSYSGGVYEQYF. In DNA, the CDR3 is TGTGCCAGCAGTTACTCGGGAGGAGTTTACGAGCAGTACTTC.

This clonotype was counted at least ten times. The V gene is TRBV6-2 or TRBV6-3, the J gene TRBJ1-4; D is possibly TRBD1 (6 bases). Germline-derived CDR1 and CDR2 are MNHEY and SVGEGT. The CDR3 extends over 14 amino acids. V lost 0 bases, J lost 7 bases, and 9 bases lay in between. The CDR3: CASSYSRQAEKLFF. The CDR3 coding sequence is TGTGCCAGCAGTTACTCGCGACAGGCTGAAAAACTGTTTTTT.

This clonotype was observed a few times. The gene calls are TRBV7-2 and TRBJ2-7, with TRBD2 matching 8 bases. J gave up 6 bases and V 4 bases, and 14 bases lay outside the gene matches. Germline-derived CDR1 and CDR2 are SGHTA and FQGNSA. The CDR3 is 16 amino acids. The CDR3 DNA reads as TGTGCCAGCAGCTGGAAGGTGGCGGGAGGAGGGATCGAGCAGTACTTC. It translates to CASSWKVAGGGIEQYF.

This clonotype was observed many times. V gene TRBV2 combines with J gene TRBJ1-2, with a possible D match to TRBD1 (6 bases). CDR3 length equals 12 residues. Germline-derived CDR1 and CDR2 are SNHLY and FYNNEI. V shed 6 bases and J shed 4 bases, with 9 bases lying between them. CDR3 DNA: TGTGCCAGCAGCGGGGACATCTATGGCTACACCTTC. Encoded protein: CASSGDIYGYTF. Full variable domain (outside the CDR3, taken from reference TRBV2 and TRBJ1-2): EPEVTQTPSHQVTQMGQEVILRCVPISNHLYFYWYRQILGQKVEFLVSFYNNEISEKSEIFDDQFSVERPDGSNFTLKIRSTKLEDSAMYFCASSGDIYGYTFGSGTRLTVV.

This chain joins TRBV4-1 and TRBJ1-2; a possible D gene is TRBD1 (6 bases). Trimming cost V 0 bases and J 1 base, with 9 bases left between them. The CDR3 loop spans 15 amino acids. In germline, CDR1 is MGHRA, CDR2 YSYEKL. The CDR3 DNA is TGCGCCAGCAGCCAAGATAGGGGGGTTAACTATGGCTACACCTTC. Its protein product is CASSQDRGVNYGYTF.

Comments on this clonotype: The DNA is omitted, as the CDR3 cannot be located on it reliably, and the CDR3 follows TCRdb's listing. The rearrangement uses TRBV20-1 and TRBJ2-7; the D segment call TRBD1 is taken from the table without a DNA check. Looked up from germline, CDR1 is DFQATT and CDR2 is SNEGSKA (reference sequence). The CDR3 spans 14 amino acids, including both terminal residues. The CDR3 sequence is CSARVGTGTYEQHF.

This clonotype was observed a few times. This chain joins TRBV20-1 and TRBJ1-2; TRBD1 might be the D (5 bases). The CDR3 totals 15 residues. Trimming cost V 4 bases and J 1 base, with 16 bases left between them. Germline CDR1 is DFQATT and CDR2 is SNEGSKA (reference sequence). The CDR3: CSAIHKRDFNYGYTF. In nucleotides, the CDR3 is TGCAGTGCTATACATAAAAGGGACTTTAACTATGGCTACACCTTC.

With regard to this clonotype: Possible read error: a much larger clone is one base away. The chain uses TRBV7-3 and TRBJ1-1; D is undetermined. Trimming shortened V by 10 bases and J by 1 base, and 4 bases separated the two germline ends. The CDR3 spans 10 residues. CDR1 and CDR2 (germline): SGHTA, FQGTGA. The CDR3 region has the DNA TGTGCCATCACGAACACTGAAGCTTTCTTT. Its translation is CAITNTEAFF.

The J gene is TRBJ1-1, the V gene TRBV12-3 or TRBV12-4; 7 bases are a match to TRBD1. J was trimmed by 1 base and V by 6 bases; bases with no gene match: 2. The CDR3 has 13 amino acids. The CDR3 DNA sequence: TGTGCCAGCAGATGGACAGGGAACACTGAAGCTTTCTTT. Residues: CASRWTGNTEAFF.

This clonotype occurred many times. J is TRBJ2-7 and V is TRBV7-9; weak D call: TRBD2 (7 bases). The CDR3 totals 15 residues. V lost 0 bases, J lost 2 bases, and 11 bases lay in between. CDR1 and CDR2 from the germline V gene are SEHNR and FQNEAQ (reference sequence). CDR3 in amino acids: CASSLAEGGPYEQYF. As DNA, the CDR3 is TGTGCCAGCAGCTTAGCTGAGGGGGGGCCCTACGAGCAGTACTTC.

The chain uses TRBV12-3 or TRBV12-4 and TRBJ1-3; D is ambiguous. There are 13 residues in the CDR3. Trimming removed 8 bases at V and 8 bases at J, with 16 bases between. CDR3 sequence reads: CASGVSPWDTIYF. The CDR3 bases are TGTGCCAGCGGGGTTTCCCCGTGGGACACCATATATTTT.

The chain recombines TRBV29-1 with TRBJ1-4; a possible D gene is TRBD1 (6 bases). The CDR3 spans 14 residues. V was shortened by 7 bases and J by 7 bases, with 19 bases between the two germline ends. In germline, CDR1 is SQVTM, CDR2 ANQGSEA. The CDR3 bases are TGCAGCGCCCTATATGTGGGGGGCGGTGAAAAACTGTTTTTT. Its translation is CSALYVGGGEKLFF.

This clonotype was detected a few times. This sequence joins TRBV6-1 and TRBJ2-7; D is ambiguous. The CDR3 consists of 16 residues. With 5 bases removed from V and 0 bases from J, the gap between germline ends came to 17 bases. CDR1 and CDR2 from the germline V gene are MNHNS and SASEGT. For the CDR3, the DNA is TGTGCCAGCAGTACCCCCTTGGGCAGACTCTCCTACGAGCAGTACTTC. As protein: CASSTPLGRLSYEQYF.

The chain is built from TRBV7-2 and TRBJ2-5, with D unresolved. Germline V lookup: CDR1 SGHTA, CDR2 FQGNSA. Between the trimmed V and J ends, which lost 2 bases and 7 bases, there was a span of 5 bases. This CDR3 is 11 amino acids long. The CDR3 sequence: CASSLLVTQYF. CDR3 DNA sequence: TGTGCCAGCAGCTTACTAGTGACCCAGTACTTC.

This clonotype was counted at least ten times. The chain is built from TRBV12-3 or TRBV12-4 and TRBJ1-1; the D gene is possibly TRBD1 (5 bases). The V end lost 10 bases, the J end lost 5 bases, and 20 bases lay between the germline ends. The CDR3 consists of 14 residues. This CDR3 is CATQKRTRGTEAFF. The CDR3 bases are TGTGCCACCCAGAAACGTACCCGGGGGACTGAAGCTTTCTTT.

This clonotype was recorded only once. The chain links TRBV12-3 or TRBV12-4 to TRBJ2-3; D assignment may be TRBD1 or TRBD2 (6 bases each). V shed 3 bases and J shed 5 bases, with 18 bases lying between them. This CDR3 has 16 amino acids. The CDR3 region has the DNA TGTGCCAGCAGTTTCGGTGCTACAGGGCGGGGAGATACGCAGTATTTT. As protein: CASSFGATGRGDTQYF.

The V gene is TRBV19, the J gene TRBJ2-5; TRBD1 matches 9 bases. The junction had 2 bases not matched to a gene; V was cut back by 1 base and J by 2 bases. There are 15 residues in the CDR3. Germline CDR1 and CDR2: LNHDA and SQIVND (reference sequence). The CDR3 DNA follows: TGTGCCAGTAGTATAGGGGGGACAGGGCAAGAGACCCAGTACTTC. This codes for CASSIGGTGQETQYF. Full variable domain (outside the CDR3, taken from reference TRBV19 and TRBJ2-5): DGGITQSPKYLFRKEGQNVTLSCEQNLNHDAMYWYRQDPGQGLRLIYYSQIVNDFQKGDIAEGYSVSREKKESFPLTVTSAQKNPTAFYLCASSIGGTGQETQYFGPGTRLLVL.

V and J are TRBV29-1 and TRBJ1-1; D ambiguous. The CDR3 loop spans 14 amino acids. Germline lookup yields CDR1 SQVTM and CDR2 ANQGSEA. V shed 4 bases and J shed 1 base, with 13 bases lying between them. The CDR3 sequence is CSVALKLENTEAFF. As DNA, the CDR3 is TGCAGCGTTGCCCTAAAACTTGAGAACACTGAAGCTTTCTTT.

The CDR3 reads CASSNQGYGYTF. The CDR3 nucleotides are TGTGCCAGCAGTAATCAGGGGTACGGCTACACCTTC. V usage is TRBV6-1 and J usage is TRBJ1-2; tentatively, D is TRBD1 (6 bases). Per germline, CDR1 MNHNS and CDR2 SASEGT. The CDR3 is 12 residues long. V lost 5 bases and J lost 8, with 12 bases in between.

CDR3 coding DNA: TGCAGTGCCCTGGTTGAGGGAAGCTCCTACGAGCAGTACTTC. This codes for CSALVEGSSYEQYF. This chain joins TRBV20-1 and TRBJ2-7, with a weak D call TRBD2 (5 bases). The V end was cut by 6 bases, the J end by 0 bases, with 15 bases between. The CDR3 length is 14 residues. Germline V gives CDR1 DFQATT, CDR2 SNEGSKA (reference sequence).

This clonotype was seen a handful of times. This chain connects TRBV20-1 to TRBJ1-5; maybe TRBD1 (6 bases). V dropped 0 bases and J dropped 9 bases, with 12 bases sitting between them. Germline V gene lookup returns CDR1 DFQATT and CDR2 SNEGSKA (reference sequence). The CDR3 is made up of 13 amino acids. For the CDR3, the DNA is TGCAGTGCTAGAGAAAGGGGGAAAGGGCCCCAGCATTTT. Encoded protein: CSARERGKGPQHF.